This T cell receptor beta chain was profiled in a study of T cells in Graves' hyperthyroidism and ophthalmopathy. Study-level background: Blood was drawn when the patient was first diagnosed and still untreated.

The CDR3 runs to 12 residues. Germline V gene lookup returns CDR1 MNHEY and CDR2 SVGEGT. Trimming cost V 10 bases and J 4 bases, with 13 bases left between them. It was RNA transcripts that yielded the amplified TCR beta CDR3 regions. The HTBI primer set was used in a first-round RT-PCR of the TCR CDR3. TCRdb re-derived calls from the multiplex PCR reads in MiXCR, one entry per CDR3 protein. The table shows about 350,000 distinct CDR3 sequences, with 15% to 20% occurring only once. Each ophthalmopathy patient scored at least 3 on the Clinical Activity Score and at least 4 on NOSPECS grade, with duration under 3 months. The source of the PBMCs was 8.5 to 10 ml of fresh peripheral blood. Study-level points and caveats: The majority of expanded thyroid clonotypes above 0.001 also appeared in blood.

Points on this clonotype: The antigen remains undetermined.

What was sequenced was blood. The V call is TRBV6-2 or TRBV6-3, the J call TRBJ2-5; D possibly uses TRBD1 or TRBD2 (5 bases each). This clonotype originated in a woman aged 40 to 50 with Graves' ophthalmopathy. The CDR3: CAIGTNRETQYF. The CDR3 DNA is TGTGCCATCGGGACCAATCGAGAGACCCAGTACTTC.